This T cell receptor beta chain was recovered during a study of technical replicates of blood from a handful of donors. The data were produced by immunoSEQ multiplex PCR, yet TCRdb's version contains in-frame clones alone and is incomplete. The sample includes roughly 64,000 clones, 70% to 90% of them seen just once. This clone was seen a few times. The CDR3 loop spans 14 amino acids. V trimming: 6 bases; J trimming: 7 bases; junction bases outside the gene matches: 6. Looked up from germline, CDR1 is SNHLY and CDR2 is FYNNEI. This receptor was taken from a human donor in good health. Some clones in this sample may be carry-over from other donors' samples. The sequenced sample consisted of PBMCs. This chain uses TRBV2 with TRBJ1-6; TRBD1 agrees at 7 bases. The CDR3 DNA sequence: TGTGCCAGCAGACTCGACAGGGCGAATTCACCCCTCCACTTT. Amino acid sequence: CASRLDRANSPLHF.